These 22 T cell receptor beta chains were all obtained from the same sample, sequenced in a study of blood T cell repertoires in COVID-19. Using immunoSEQ multiplex PCR, the repertoire was profiled, and TCRdb retains in-frame clones only, with some absent. The sample has approximately 69,000 clones, 70% to 90% seen once; the top ten hold approximately 29%. Material for sequencing was peripheral blood. These receptors all come from a man aged 50 to 59 with acute or convalescent COVID-19.

The V call is TRBV3-1 (or the pseudogene TRBV3-2), the J call TRBJ1-6; D unclear. This CDR3 region has 14 residues. Germline assignment: CDR1 LGHDT and CDR2 YNNKEL (reference sequence). V lost 0 bases to trimming and J lost 7 bases, with 7 bases between them. CDR3 sequence: CASSQDGGNSPLHF. In DNA, the CDR3 is TGTGCCAGCAGCCAAGACGGCGGGAATTCACCCCTCCACTTT.

This sequence joins TRBV5-6 and TRBJ2-7, with TRBD1 matching 8 bases. The CDR3 sequence is 16 residues long. The germline CDR1 and CDR2 sequences are SGHDT and YYEEEE. After removal of 0 bases from V and 4 bases from J, the junction contained 9 bases not matched to a gene. In DNA form, the CDR3 reads TGTGCCAGCAGCTTGGGACAGGGGACGAAAGAGTACGAGCAGTACTTC. Residues: CASSLGQGTKEYEQYF.

In DNA form, the CDR3 reads TGTGCCAGCAGTCCCGGACAGGGGGCGGATGAGCAGTACTTC. Translated: CASSPGQGADEQYF. The rearrangement uses TRBV6-5 and TRBJ2-7, with 11 positions matching TRBD1. Trimming at V came to 5 bases and at J to 7 bases, leaving 7 bases not matched to a gene. The CDR3 has 14 amino acids. Germline values: CDR1 MNHEY, CDR2 SVGAGI.

The chain recombines TRBV12-3 or TRBV12-4 with TRBJ1-2; 7 nucleotides line up with TRBD1. The CDR3 loop spans 13 amino acids. With 1 base clipped from V and 6 bases from J, the junction kept 2 bases outside the gene matches. The CDR3 sequence: CASSLGGGDGYTF. CDR3 in DNA: TGTGCCAGCAGTTTAGGAGGGGGCGATGGCTACACCTTC.

The rearrangement joins TRBV5-4 to TRBJ2-7, with D maybe TRBD2 (5 bases). Germline V gene data show CDR1 as SGHNT and CDR2 as YYREEE (reference sequence). Trimming cost V 3 bases and J 2 bases, with 15 bases left between them. This CDR3 contains 15 residues. CDR3 in DNA: TGTGCCAGCAGCTCTCTGGAGCGGCCGACCTACGAGCAGTACTTC. This translates into CASSSLERPTYEQYF.

This rearrangement joins TRBV24-1 to TRBJ1-1; D is uncertain. V was cut by 4 bases and J by 4 bases, with 12 bases left in between. Per the germline V gene, CDR1 is KGHDR and CDR2 is SFDVKD. The length of the CDR3 is 14 residues. DNA of the CDR3: TGTGCCACCAGTGAAAACGACAAGGTCACTGAAGCTTTCTTT. Its translation: CATSENDKVTEAFF.

The V call is TRBV9, the J call TRBJ1-2; TRBD1 might be the D (6 bases). The CDR3 has 18 amino acids. The germline V gene has CDR1 SGDLS and CDR2 YYNGEE. Trimming left V 0 bases short and J 4 bases short, with 22 bases between. CDR3 coding DNA: TGTGCCAGCAGCGTAGACATCGGACAGAGTTTCCTGAGCTATGGCTACACCTTC. Translated: CASSVDIGQSFLSYGYTF.

This clone appeared once. The chain links TRBV4-2 to TRBJ2-2, with 9 positions matching TRBD1. The CDR3 extends over 16 amino acids. The V segment lost 1 base and the J segment 7 bases; nucleotides outside the gene matches: 7. Germline V gene lookup returns CDR1 LGHNA and CDR2 YNFKEQ. For the CDR3, the DNA is TGTGCCAGCAGCCAAGTATCTGGACAGGGGAGCGGGGAGCTGTTTTTT. Its protein product is CASSQVSGQGSGELFF.

This chain links TRBV6-5 with TRBJ1-1, with no clear D. V was clipped by 10 bases and J by 0 bases, with 12 bases between them. Germline V lookup: CDR1 MNHEY, CDR2 SVGAGI. The CDR3 runs 13 residues. The CDR3 DNA is TGTGCCACCGAAAGAGGCATGAACACTGAAGCTTTCTTT. Protein product: CATERGMNTEAFF.

V and J are TRBV27 and TRBJ1-6; D is uncertain. This CDR3 spans 15 amino acids. CDR1 and CDR2 (germline): MNHEY, SMNVEV (reference sequence). Trimming removed 6 bases from V and 0 bases from J, with 9 bases in between. The CDR3 sequence is CASSPPSSYNSPLHF. The CDR3 bases are TGTGCCAGCAGCCCGCCGAGCTCCTATAATTCACCCCTCCACTTT.

The rearrangement joins TRBV9 to TRBJ2-5; D is unresolved. Trimming took 0 bases from V and 2 from J, leaving 8 bases between them. This CDR3 region has 14 residues. Germline CDR1 reads SGDLS; CDR2 reads YYNGEE. CDR3 in amino acids: CASSVELFQETQYF. CDR3 DNA sequence: TGTGCCAGCAGCGTAGAACTATTTCAAGAGACCCAGTACTTC.

The chain joins TRBV5-5 to TRBJ1-2; 9 positions agree with TRBD1. This CDR3 comprises 12 residues. In germline, CDR1 is SGHKS, CDR2 YYEKEE (reference sequence). The V and J ends lost 3 bases and 6 bases, in that order; junction bases with no gene match: 0. The chain's CDR3 is CASSWDRDGYTF. The CDR3 bases are TGTGCCAGCAGCTGGGACAGGGATGGCTACACCTTC. Combining the CDR3 with reference TRBV5-5 and TRBJ1-2 gives the whole variable domain DAGVTQSPTHLIKTRGQQVTLRCSPISGHKSVSWYQQVLGQGPQFIFQYYEKEERGRGNFPDRFSARQFPNYSSELNVNALLLGDSALYLCASSWDRDGYTFGSGTRLTVV.

The V and J genes are TRBV24-1 and TRBJ2-5, with a possible D match to TRBD2 (6 bases). Germline values: CDR1 KGHDR, CDR2 SFDVKD. V lost 5 bases and J lost 5, with 11 bases in between. This CDR3 region has 13 residues. For the CDR3, the DNA is TGTGCCACCAGTGCCCGGGACTCTGAGACCCAGTACTTC. Its translation: CATSARDSETQYF.

CDR3 sequence (DNA): TGTGCCAGCAGTTACTCGAGCGGGGGGCTGGCGGAGACCCAGTACTTC. Amino acid sequence: CASSYSSGGLAETQYF. The chain has TRBV6-5 and TRBJ2-5; 9 bases agree with TRBD2. Trimming cost V 0 bases and J 5 bases; bases outside gene matches: 7. CDR3 size: 16 residues. CDR1 is MNHEY, CDR2 SVGAGI, per germline.

The J gene is TRBJ1-2, the V gene TRBV7-2, with 8 bases aligning to TRBD1. J lost 7 bases, V lost 6 bases, and 13 bases had no gene match. The CDR3 runs to 15 residues. In germline, CDR1 is SGHTA, CDR2 FQGNSA. The CDR3 here is CASRRTGYTGSGYTF. In DNA form, the CDR3 reads TGTGCCAGCAGGAGGACAGGGTACACGGGAAGTGGCTACACCTTC. Full variable domain (rest looked up from reference TRBV7-2 and TRBJ1-2): GAGVSQSPSNKVTEKGKDVELRCDPISGHTALYWYRQSLGQGLEFLIYFQGNSAPDKSGLPSDRFSAERTGGSVSTLTIQRTQQEDSAVYLCASRRTGYTGSGYTFGSGTRLTVV.

The rearrangement uses TRBV7-6 and TRBJ2-1; the match to TRBD2 covers 13 bases. The CDR3 is 16 residues long. In germline, CDR1 is SGHVS, CDR2 FNYEAQ. The junction had 2 bases not matched to a gene; V was cut back by 2 bases and J by 4 bases. The CDR3 loop is CASSLQGLAGYNEQFF. CDR3 coding DNA: TGTGCCAGCAGCTTACAGGGACTAGCGGGGTACAATGAGCAGTTCTTC.

The rearrangement joins TRBV4-1 to TRBJ2-2; D is unclear. V lost 0 bases, J lost 4 bases, and 12 bases lay in between. Germline CDR1 is MGHRA and CDR2 is YSYEKL. The CDR3 is made up of 16 amino acids. The CDR3 is CASSQESASVTGELFF. The CDR3 DNA follows: TGCGCCAGCAGCCAAGAAAGCGCGTCGGTCACCGGGGAGCTGTTTTTT.

Concerning this clone: Other DNA sequences in this specimen translate into the identical CDR3. This chain uses TRBV4-1 with TRBJ2-7, with D perhaps matching TRBD1 (5 bases). CDR1 and CDR2 (germline): MGHRA, YSYEKL. Trimming pared 0 bases from V and 1 base from J, leaving 13 bases between. CDR3 length equals 16 residues. In DNA, the CDR3 is TGCGCCAGCAGCCAAGATAAGACGGCAGGGTCCTACGAGCAGTACTTC. Translated, it gives CASSQDKTAGSYEQYF.

The chain employs TRBV19 and TRBJ1-5, with D uncertain. The ends were cut back, 3 bases at V and 3 bases at J, with 12 bases in the middle. This CDR3 spans 15 amino acids. In germline, CDR1 is LNHDA, CDR2 SQIVND (reference sequence). For the CDR3, the DNA is TGTGCCAGTAGTATTAGGAATGCGGACAATCAGCCCCAGCATTTT. Translation: CASSIRNADNQPQHF.

The chain links TRBV7-6 to TRBJ2-2; maybe TRBD1 (5 bases). V was pared by 2 bases and J by 1 base, with 11 bases between. The CDR3 sequence is 16 residues long. Germline V gives CDR1 SGHVS, CDR2 FNYEAQ. The CDR3 region is CASSLRAGMNTGELFF. The CDR3 bases are TGTGCCAGCAGCTTAAGGGCAGGGATGAACACCGGGGAGCTGTTTTTT.

V usage is TRBV18 and J usage is TRBJ2-2; D call uncertain. The CDR3 is made up of 16 amino acids. V was clipped by 0 bases and J by 1 base, with 9 bases between them. Germline CDR1 is KGHSH and CDR2 is LQKENI. The DNA of the CDR3 is TGTGCCAGCTCACCACCGGCCAGGCAGAACACCGGGGAGCTGTTTTTT. This encodes CASSPPARQNTGELFF.

This clone was counted a single time. The chain has TRBV27 and TRBJ2-7; D is undetermined. The CDR3 runs to 13 residues. V lost 3 bases and J lost 2, with 8 bases in between. Germline-derived CDR1 and CDR2 are MNHEY and SMNVEV (reference sequence). CDR3 residues: CASSFGETYEQYF. As DNA, the CDR3 is TGTGCCAGCAGTTTTGGAGAAACCTACGAGCAGTACTTC.